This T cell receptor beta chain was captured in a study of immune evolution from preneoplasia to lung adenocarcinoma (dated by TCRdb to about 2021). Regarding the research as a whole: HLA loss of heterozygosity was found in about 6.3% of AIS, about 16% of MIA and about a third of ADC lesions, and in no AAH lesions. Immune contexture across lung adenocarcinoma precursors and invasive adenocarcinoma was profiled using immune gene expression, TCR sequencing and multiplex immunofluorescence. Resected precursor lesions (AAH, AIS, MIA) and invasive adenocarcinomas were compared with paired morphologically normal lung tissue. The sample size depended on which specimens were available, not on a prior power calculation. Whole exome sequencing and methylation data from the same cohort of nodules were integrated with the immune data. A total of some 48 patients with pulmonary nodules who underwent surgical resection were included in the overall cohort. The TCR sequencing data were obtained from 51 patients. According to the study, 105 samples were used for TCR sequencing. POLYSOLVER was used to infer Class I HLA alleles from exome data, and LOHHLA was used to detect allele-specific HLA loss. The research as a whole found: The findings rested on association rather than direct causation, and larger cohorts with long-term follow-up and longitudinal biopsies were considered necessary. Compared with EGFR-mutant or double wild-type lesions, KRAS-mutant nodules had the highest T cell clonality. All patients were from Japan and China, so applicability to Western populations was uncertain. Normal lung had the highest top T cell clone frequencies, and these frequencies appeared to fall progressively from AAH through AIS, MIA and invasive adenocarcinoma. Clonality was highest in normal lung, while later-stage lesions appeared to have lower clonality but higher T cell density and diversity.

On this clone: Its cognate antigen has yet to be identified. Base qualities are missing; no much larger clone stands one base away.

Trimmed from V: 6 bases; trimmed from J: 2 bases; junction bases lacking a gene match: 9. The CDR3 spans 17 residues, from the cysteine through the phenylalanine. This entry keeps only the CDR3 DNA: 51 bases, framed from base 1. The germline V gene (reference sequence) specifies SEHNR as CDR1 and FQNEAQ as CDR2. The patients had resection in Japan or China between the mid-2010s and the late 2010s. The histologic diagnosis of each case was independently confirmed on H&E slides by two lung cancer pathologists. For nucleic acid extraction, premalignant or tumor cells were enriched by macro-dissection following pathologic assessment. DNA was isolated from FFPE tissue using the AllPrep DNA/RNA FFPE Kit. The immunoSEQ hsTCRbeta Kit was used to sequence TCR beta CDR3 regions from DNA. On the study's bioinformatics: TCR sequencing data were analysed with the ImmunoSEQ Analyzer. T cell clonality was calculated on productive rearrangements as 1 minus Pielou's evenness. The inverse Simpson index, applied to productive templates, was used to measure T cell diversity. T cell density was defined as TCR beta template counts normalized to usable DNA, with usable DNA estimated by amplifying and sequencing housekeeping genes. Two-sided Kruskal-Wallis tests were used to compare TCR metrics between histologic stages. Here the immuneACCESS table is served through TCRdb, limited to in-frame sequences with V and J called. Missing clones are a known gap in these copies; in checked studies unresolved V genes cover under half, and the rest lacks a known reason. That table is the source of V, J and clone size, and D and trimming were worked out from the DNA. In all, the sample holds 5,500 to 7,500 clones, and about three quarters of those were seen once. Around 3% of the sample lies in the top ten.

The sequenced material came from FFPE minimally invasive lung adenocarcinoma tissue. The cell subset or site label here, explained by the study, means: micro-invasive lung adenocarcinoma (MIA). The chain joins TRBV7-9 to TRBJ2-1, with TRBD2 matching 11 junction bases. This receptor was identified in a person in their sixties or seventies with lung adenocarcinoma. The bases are TGTGCCAGCAGGGCTACGACTAGCGGGGAAGCCTACAATGAGCAGTTCTTC. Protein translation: CASRATTSGEAYNEQFF. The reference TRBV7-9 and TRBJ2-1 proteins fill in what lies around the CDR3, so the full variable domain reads DTGVSQNPRHKITKRGQNVTFRCDPISEHNRLYWYRQTLGQGPEFLTYFQNEAQLEKSRLLSDRFSAERPKGSFSTLEIQRTEQGDSAMYLCASRATTSGEAYNEQFFGPGTRLTVL.